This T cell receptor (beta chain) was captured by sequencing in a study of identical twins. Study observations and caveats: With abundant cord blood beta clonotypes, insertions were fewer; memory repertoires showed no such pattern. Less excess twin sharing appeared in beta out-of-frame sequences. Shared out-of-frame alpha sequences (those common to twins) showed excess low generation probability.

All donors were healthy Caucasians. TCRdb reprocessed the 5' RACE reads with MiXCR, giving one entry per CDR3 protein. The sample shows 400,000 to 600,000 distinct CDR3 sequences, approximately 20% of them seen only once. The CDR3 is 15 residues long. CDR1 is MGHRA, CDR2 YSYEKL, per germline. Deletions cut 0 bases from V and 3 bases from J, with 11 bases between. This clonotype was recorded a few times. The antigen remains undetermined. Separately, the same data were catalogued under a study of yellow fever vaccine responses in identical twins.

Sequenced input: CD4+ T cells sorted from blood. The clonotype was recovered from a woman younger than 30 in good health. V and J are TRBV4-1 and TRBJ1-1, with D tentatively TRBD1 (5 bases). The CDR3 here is CASSQEWGRDTEAFF. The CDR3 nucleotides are TGCGCCAGCAGCCAAGAATGGGGCCGAGACACTGAAGCTTTCTTT.